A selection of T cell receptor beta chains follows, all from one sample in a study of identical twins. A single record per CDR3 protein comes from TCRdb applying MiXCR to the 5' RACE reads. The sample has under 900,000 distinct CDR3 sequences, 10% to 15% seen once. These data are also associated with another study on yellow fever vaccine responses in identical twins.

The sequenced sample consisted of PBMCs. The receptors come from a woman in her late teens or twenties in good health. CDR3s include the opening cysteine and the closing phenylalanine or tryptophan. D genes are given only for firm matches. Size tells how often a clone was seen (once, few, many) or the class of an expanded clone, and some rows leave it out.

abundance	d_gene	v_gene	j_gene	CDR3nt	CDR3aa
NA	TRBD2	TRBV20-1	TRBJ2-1	TGCAGTGGTATGGGACTAGCGGGAGTATACAATGAGCAGTTCTTC	CSGMGLAGVYNEQFF
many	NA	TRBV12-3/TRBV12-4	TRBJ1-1	TGTGCCAGCAGGTCTACAGTGAACACTGAAGCTTTCTTT	CASRSTVNTEAFF
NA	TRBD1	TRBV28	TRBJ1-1	TGTGCCAGCAGAACCCTGACAGGGCTAATGAACACTGAAGCTTTCTTT	CASRTLTGLMNTEAFF
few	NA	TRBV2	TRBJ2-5	TGTGCCAGCAGTGAAATTGGACGGCAAGAGACCCAGTACTTC	CASSEIGRQETQYF
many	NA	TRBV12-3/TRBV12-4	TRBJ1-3	TGTGCCAGCAGTTTGGGCGGGCCTAACTCTGGAAACACCATATATTTT	CASSLGGPNSGNTIYF
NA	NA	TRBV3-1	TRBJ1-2	TGTGCCAGCAGCCAGACCGGGCCTAAGGGCGCTAAAGGCTACACCTTC	CASSQTGPKGAKGYTF
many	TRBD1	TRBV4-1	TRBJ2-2	TGCGCCAGCAGCCAAGCCCGGGACAGGCTAGGGCTGGGGACCGGGGAGCTGTTTTTT	CASSQARDRLGLGTGELFF
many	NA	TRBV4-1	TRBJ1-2	TGCGCCAGCAGCCAGGACGCTACTAACTATGGCTACACCTTC	CASSQDATNYGYTF
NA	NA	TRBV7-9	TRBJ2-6	TGTGCCAGCGCGTCAGGGTATGGGGCCAACGTCCTGACTTTC	CASASGYGANVLTF
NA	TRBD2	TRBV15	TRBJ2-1	TGTGCCACCAGCAGAGAAGCGGGAGTTTATGAGCAGTTCTTC	CATSREAGVYEQFF
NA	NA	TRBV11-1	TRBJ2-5	TGTGCCAGCAGCTTTACAATAGGAGGGGCCTCACTCCAAGAGACCCAGTACTTC	CASSFTIGGASLQETQYF
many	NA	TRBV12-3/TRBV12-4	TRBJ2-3	TGTGCCAGCAGTTTAGTGGGGGTGGGAGATACGCAGTATTTT	CASSLVGVGDTQYF
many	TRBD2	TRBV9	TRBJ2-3	TGTGCCAGCAGCGTAGGGCGGGAGTTTGCAGATACGCAGTATTTT	CASSVGREFADTQYF
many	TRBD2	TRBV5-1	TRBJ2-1	TGCGCCAGCAGCTCAACCGGGACTAGCGGGAGGGGGGCCTACAATGAGCAGTTCTTC	CASSSTGTSGRGAYNEQFF
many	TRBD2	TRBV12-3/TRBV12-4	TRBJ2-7	TGTGCCAGCAGGCCGGGACTAGCCTCCTACGAGCAGTACTTC	CASRPGLASYEQYF
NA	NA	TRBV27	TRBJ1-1	TGTGCCAGCAGTTTTTTGGGGGGAGGCACTGAAGCTTTCTTT	CASSFLGGGTEAFF
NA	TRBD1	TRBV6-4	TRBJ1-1	TGTGCCAGCAGTGTCGAACCGGGACAGGTGAACACTGAAGCTTTCTTT	CASSVEPGQVNTEAFF
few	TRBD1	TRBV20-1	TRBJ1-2	TGCAGTGGGACATCAGGGGGCCGAGGCTACACCTTC	CSGTSGGRGYTF
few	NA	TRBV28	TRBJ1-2	TGTGCCAGCATCCAGGGGACCGGTAATTATGGCTACACCTTC	CASIQGTGNYGYTF
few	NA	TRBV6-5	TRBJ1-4	TGTGCCAGCAGTTACGGGGGCCGGGAAAAACTGTTTTTT	CASSYGGREKLFF
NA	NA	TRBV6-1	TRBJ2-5	TGTGCCAGCAGTGAACAAAGACCCTGGCAAGAGACCCAGTACTTC	CASSEQRPWQETQYF
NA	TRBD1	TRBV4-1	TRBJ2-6	TGCGCCAGCAGCCAAGGGATTGGGACAGGGCTTTCTGGGGCCAACGTCCTGACTTTC	CASSQGIGTGLSGANVLTF
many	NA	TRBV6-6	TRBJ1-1	TGTGCCAGCAGTTACTCGGTGGGTACTGAAGCTTTCTTT	CASSYSVGTEAFF
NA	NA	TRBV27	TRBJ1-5	TGTGCCAGCAGTCCTCAAGTGAGCAATCAGCCCCAGCATTTT	CASSPQVSNQPQHF
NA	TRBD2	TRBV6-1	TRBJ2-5	TGTGCCAGCAGTGAAGTGGCGGGAGTGACCCAGTACTTC	CASSEVAGVTQYF
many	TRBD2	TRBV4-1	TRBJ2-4	TGCGCCAGCAGCCTCCAGCGGGGGACAAACATTCAGTACTTC	CASSLQRGTNIQYF
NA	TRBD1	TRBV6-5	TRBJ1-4	TGTGCCAGCAGTTACGGGTGGGGGACAGGTGCTCTTAATGAAAAACTGTTTTTT	CASSYGWGTGALNEKLFF
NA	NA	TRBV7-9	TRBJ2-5	TGTGCCAGCAGCTTAGCAGGGCAGCGGGAGACCCAGTACTTC	CASSLAGQRETQYF
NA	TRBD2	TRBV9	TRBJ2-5	TGTGCCAGCAGCGTAACTGGGCGGGGGCAAGAGACCCAGTACTTC	CASSVTGRGQETQYF
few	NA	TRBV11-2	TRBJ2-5	TGTGCCAGCGGGGGAGCGAGGGAGACCCAGTACTTC	CASGGARETQYF
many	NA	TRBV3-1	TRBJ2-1	TGTGCCAGCAGCCAAGCCCTAGTCGATGAGCAGTTCTTC	CASSQALVDEQFF
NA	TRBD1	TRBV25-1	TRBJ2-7	TGTGCCAGCAGGGGACAGAGTCCCTACGAGCAGTACTTC	CASRGQSPYEQYF
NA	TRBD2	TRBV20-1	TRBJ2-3	TGCAGTGCTACTAGACTAGCGGGCCGCACAGATACGCAGTATTTT	CSATRLAGRTDTQYF
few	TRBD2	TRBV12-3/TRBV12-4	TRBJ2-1	TGTGCCAGCAGTTTGGCGGGAGAGAGGTACAATGAGCAGTTCTTC	CASSLAGERYNEQFF
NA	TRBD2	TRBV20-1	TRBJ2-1	TGCAGTGCTGATCTAGCGGGGGGGTCCTACAATGAGCAGTTCTTC	CSADLAGGSYNEQFF
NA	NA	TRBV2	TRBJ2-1	TGTGCCACCCACACCTACAATGAGCAGTTCTTC	CATHTYNEQFF
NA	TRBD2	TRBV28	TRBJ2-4	TGTGCCAGCAGTTTGGTGGTCGGCGCGGGAGGCAAACAAGCCAAAAACATTCAGTACTTC	CASSLVVGAGGKQAKNIQYF
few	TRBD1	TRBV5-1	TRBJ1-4	TGCGCCAGCAGCCGGCGAGGGGGACAGGGTGCAACTAATGAAAAACTGTTTTTT	CASSRRGGQGATNEKLFF
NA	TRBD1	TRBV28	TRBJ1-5	TGTGCCAGCAGCCAAGGACAGGGGGTTGCTTGGCATTTT	CASSQGQGVAWHF
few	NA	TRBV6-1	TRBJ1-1	TGTGCCAGCCAGAAGAGTAAGCTGACTGAAGCTTTCTTT	CASQKSKLTEAFF
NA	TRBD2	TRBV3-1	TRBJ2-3	TGTGCCAGCAGCAGCCGCCCAGGGGCGGGAGGCCCCGTCGGTACGCAGTATTTT	CASSSRPGAGGPVGTQYF
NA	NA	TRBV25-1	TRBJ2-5	TGTGCCAGTTCGGAGGGGGGGGCAGGGGGCTTCCAAGAGACCCAGTACTTC	CASSEGGAGGFQETQYF
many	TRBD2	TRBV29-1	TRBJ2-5	TGCAGCGCTATAGCGGGGGGGGAGACCCAGTACTTC	CSAIAGGETQYF
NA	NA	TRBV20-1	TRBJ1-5	TGCAGTGCCGCCGGGGCAGGTGGGTTCAATCAGCCCCAGCATTTT	CSAAGAGGFNQPQHF
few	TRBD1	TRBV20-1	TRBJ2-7	TGCAGTGCTAGGCTCAACCCGGGACAGGGTCTCTACGAGCAGTACTTC	CSARLNPGQGLYEQYF
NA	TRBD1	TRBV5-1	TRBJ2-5	TGCGCCAGCAGCGCGGCCGACAGGGTGGAGACCCAGTACTTC	CASSAADRVETQYF
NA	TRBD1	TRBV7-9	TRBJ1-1	TGTGCCAGCAGCCCAGGGGACAGGGCGAACACTGAAGCTTTCTTT	CASSPGDRANTEAFF
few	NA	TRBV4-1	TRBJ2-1	TGCGCCAGCAGCCAAGATCCTAGCTCACCTCCCCATAATGAGCAGTTCTTC	CASSQDPSSPPHNEQFF
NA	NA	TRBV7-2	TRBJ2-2	TGTGCCAGCAGCTTAGCGCAGGCCACCGGGGAGCTGTTTTTT	CASSLAQATGELFF
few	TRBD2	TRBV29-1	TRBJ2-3	TGCAGCGTCCCTTCAGGCCCCTCTAGCGGGAGGCTTGATTGGGATACGCAGTATTTT	CSVPSGPSSGRLDWDTQYF
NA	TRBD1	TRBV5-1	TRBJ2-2	TGCGCCAGCAGCACGACAGGGGGCGTGTTAACCGGGGAGCTGTTTTTT	CASSTTGGVLTGELFF
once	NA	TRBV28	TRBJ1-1	TGTGCCATGGGCCCCGGGCTCACTGAAGCTTTCTTT	CAMGPGLTEAFF
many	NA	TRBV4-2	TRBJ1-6	TGTGCCAGCAGCCAGGTGTCTAGGGGTTATAATTCACCCCTCCACTTT	CASSQVSRGYNSPLHF
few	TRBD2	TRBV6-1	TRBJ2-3	TGTGCCAGCAGCCCTCGGGGGGTGAGGGCAGATACGCAGTATTTT	CASSPRGVRADTQYF
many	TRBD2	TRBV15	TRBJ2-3	TGTGCCACCAGCATTTTCGGGACTAGCGGGGGGTCAGGCACAGATACGCAGTATTTT	CATSIFGTSGGSGTDTQYF
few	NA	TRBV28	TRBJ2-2	TGTGCCAGCAGCGGGTGGGGACGCACCGGGGAGCTGTTTTTT	CASSGWGRTGELFF
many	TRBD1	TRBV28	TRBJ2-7	TGTGCCAGCAGTACCCGGACAGGGTCCTACGAGCAGTACTTC	CASSTRTGSYEQYF
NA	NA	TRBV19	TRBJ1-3	TGTGCCAGTAGTCCGACTGTTAGCTCTGGAAACACCATATATTTT	CASSPTVSSGNTIYF
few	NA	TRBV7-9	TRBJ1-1	TGTGCCAGCAGCCCGTTTAGCCAGAACACTGAAGCTTTCTTT	CASSPFSQNTEAFF
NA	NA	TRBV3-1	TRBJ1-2	TGTGCCAGCAGCCAAGCCAACTATGGCTACACCTTC	CASSQANYGYTF